Each of the 20 T cell receptor beta chains below was sequenced from the same sample in a study of blood T cell repertoires in COVID-19. Assay used: immunoSEQ multiplex PCR; TCRdb lists only in-frame clones, some missing. The profile shows about 82,000 clones, 70% to 90% of them singletons. The sequencing sample was made of peripheral blood. The receptors originated from a man older than 75 with active or convalescent COVID-19.

This chain uses TRBV5-1 with TRBJ1-1; D remains unclear. V lost 3 bases to trimming and J lost 1 base, with 13 bases between them. This CDR3 is built from 15 residues. The germline V gene encodes CDR1 SGHRS and CDR2 YFSETQ. The DNA for the CDR3 is TGCGCCAGCAGCTCGGGTCGACGGGGGAACACTGAAGCTTTCTTT. Translating it yields CASSSGRRGNTEAFF. Drawing the rest from reference TRBV5-1 and TRBJ1-1, the complete variable domain is KAGVTQTPRYLIKTRGQQVTLSCSPISGHRSVSWYQQTPGQGLQFLFEYFSETQRNKGNFPGRFSGRQFSNSRSEMNVSTLELGDSALYLCASSSGRRGNTEAFFGQGTRLTVV.

The chain combines TRBV29-1 with TRBJ1-2; D is unresolved. The ends were cut back, 4 bases at V and 7 bases at J, with 7 bases in the middle. Germline CDR1 SQVTM, CDR2 ANQGSEA. This CDR3 region has 10 residues. CDR3 residues: CSVVSGGYTF. The CDR3 DNA reads as TGCAGCGTTGTGTCCGGTGGCTACACCTTC.

About this clone itself: No conserved phenylalanine or tryptophan ends this CDR3, so it is likely a read error. The limits of the CDR3 on the DNA are not certain, so only TCRdb's listed CDR3 is given. The chain links TRBV21-1 to TRBJ1-1. TRBV21-1 is an annotated pseudogene. The CDR3 adds up to 13 amino acids, both ends counted. The CDR3 protein is CASSKARRFFPGM.

The V and J genes are TRBV27 and TRBJ2-5; tentatively, D is TRBD2 (5 bases). The germline gives CDR1 MNHEY, CDR2 SMNVEV (reference sequence). V lost 4 bases and J 5 bases, leaving 20 bases between the germline ends. The CDR3 extends over 16 amino acids. The CDR3 reads CASSWSSNLIDETQYF. CDR3 sequence (DNA): TGTGCCAGCAGTTGGTCTAGCAACCTAATTGACGAGACCCAGTACTTC.

This clone was seen a handful of times. The V call is TRBV19, the J call TRBJ2-7; D is perhaps TRBD1 (6 bases). Trimming removed 6 bases at V and 5 bases at J, with 14 bases between. The CDR3 has 13 amino acids. Germline V gives CDR1 LNHDA, CDR2 SQIVND (reference sequence). CDR3: CASSRQGCHEQYV. The CDR3 DNA reads TGTGCCAGTAGCCGGCAGGGGTGCCACGAGCAGTACGTC.

This clone showed up just a few times. V and J are TRBV28 and TRBJ2-2, with TRBD1 identical over 9 bases. Germline V gives CDR1 MDHEN, CDR2 SYDVKM. This CDR3 comprises 17 residues. The trim removed 4 bases at V and 9 bases at J, leaving 15 bases unmatched. The CDR3 DNA sequence: TGTGCCAGCAGTTCCTTTCCCGGGACAGGGAGGGGCAGGGAGCTGTTTTTT. This translates into CASSSFPGTGRGRELFF.

This rearrangement joins TRBV7-3 to TRBJ2-6, with D hard to call. CDR1 is SGHTA, CDR2 FQGTGA, per germline. V dropped 4 bases and J dropped 2 bases, with 9 bases sitting between them. This CDR3 has 15 residues. The DNA for the CDR3 is TGTGCCAGCAGCTCCCAAACGGCTGGGGCCAACGTCCTGACTTTC. Amino acids: CASSSQTAGANVLTF.

The rearrangement links TRBV6-2 or TRBV6-3 to TRBJ1-6; D is perhaps TRBD1 (6 bases). V lost 5 bases and J lost 7, with 15 bases in between. Per germline, CDR1 MNHEY and CDR2 SVGEGT. The CDR3 loop spans 15 amino acids. The CDR3 here is CASSPLRTVNSPLHF. The CDR3 nucleotides are TGTGCCAGCAGTCCCCTTCGGACAGTCAATTCACCCCTCCACTTT.

The chain has TRBV30 and TRBJ1-1; the D is unclear. There are 12 residues in the CDR3. Germline loops: CDR1 GTSNPN, CDR2 SVGIG (reference sequence). V was cut by 1 base and J by 1 base, with 4 bases left in between. The CDR3 loop is CAWSGRNTEAFF. Written as DNA, the CDR3 is TGTGCCTGGAGTGGCAGGAACACTGAAGCTTTCTTT.

The chain joins TRBV12-3 or TRBV12-4 to TRBJ1-5; D might be TRBD1 (5 bases). The CDR3 has 13 residues. Trimming took 7 bases from V and 7 from J, leaving 14 bases between them. The CDR3 protein is CASTPGRDQPQHF. In nucleotides, the CDR3 is TGTGCCAGCACCCCCGGGAGGGACCAGCCCCAGCATTTT.

This rearrangement joins TRBV5-1 to TRBJ1-2, with 7 bases fitting TRBD1. Per germline, CDR1 SGHRS and CDR2 YFSETQ. The V segment lost 0 bases and the J segment 0 bases; nucleotides outside the gene matches: 2. CDR3 length: 15 amino acids. The CDR3 region has the DNA TGCGCCAGCAGCTTGGAGACAGGGTCTAACTATGGCTACACCTTC. This gives the protein CASSLETGSNYGYTF.

The CDR3 is CALIAHRQNMNTEAFF. In DNA, the CDR3 is TGTGCCTTGATCGCTCATAGACAGAACATGAACACTGAAGCTTTCTTT. The chain combines TRBV30 with TRBJ1-1; weak D call: TRBD1 (5 bases). Germline values: CDR1 GTSNPN, CDR2 SVGIG (reference sequence). Trimming took off 7 bases at V and 0 bases at J, with 21 bases between the two ends. There are 16 residues in the CDR3. Combining the CDR3 with reference TRBV30 and TRBJ1-1 gives the whole variable domain SQTIHQWPATLVQPVGSPLSLECTVEGTSNPNLYWYRQAAGRGLQLLFYSVGIGQISSEVPQNLSASRPQDRQFILSSKKLLLSDSGFYLCALIAHRQNMNTEAFFGQGTRLTVV.

This clone was seen a single time. The chain combines TRBV5-6 with TRBJ2-7, with D tentatively TRBD2 (5 bases). This CDR3 region has 14 residues. The germline V gene has CDR1 SGHDT and CDR2 YYEEEE. The V gene lost 3 bases and the J gene lost 0 bases, with 10 bases spanning the gap. CDR3: CASSSAGSSYEQYV. The CDR3 region has the DNA TGTGCCAGCAGCTCTGCGGGTAGCTCCTACGAGCAGTACGTC.

This clone appeared a single time. The V gene is TRBV5-5, the J gene TRBJ2-1, with D possibly matching TRBD1 (6 bases). V was pared by 2 bases and J by 8 bases, with 17 bases between. CDR3 length equals 15 residues. From germline, CDR1 is SGHKS and CDR2 YYEKEE (reference sequence). DNA for the CDR3: TGTGCCAGCAGCTTTCGGACAGTTATTTCATATGAGCAGTTCTTC. Amino acid sequence: CASSFRTVISYEQFF.

The chain recombines TRBV19 with TRBJ2-2; 9 bases match TRBD1. The trim removed 6 bases at V and 4 bases at J, leaving 6 bases unmatched. Germline V lookup: CDR1 LNHDA, CDR2 SQIVND (reference sequence). CDR3 length equals 15 residues. CDR3 loop: CASRGTGTPTGELFF. Written as DNA, the CDR3 is TGTGCCAGTAGGGGGACAGGGACCCCCACCGGGGAGCTGTTTTTT.

This chain uses TRBV11-3 with TRBJ2-2; 8 positions agree with TRBD1. The V gene's germline CDR1 is SGHNT and CDR2 YENEEA. V trimming: 5 bases; J trimming: 5 bases; junction bases outside the gene matches: 7. This CDR3 contains 15 residues. Here the CDR3 reads CASSAAGQVTGELFF. The DNA of the CDR3 is TGTGCCAGCAGCGCCGCGGGACAGGTGACCGGGGAGCTGTTTTTT.

The chain carries TRBV2 and TRBJ2-5; 7 nucleotides match TRBD1. V trimming: 6 bases; J trimming: 5 bases; junction bases outside the gene matches: 6. The CDR3 runs 13 residues. Germline loops: CDR1 SNHLY, CDR2 FYNNEI. The CDR3 sequence: CASRGQSGETQYF. In DNA, the CDR3 is TGTGCCAGCAGGGGACAGTCTGGGGAGACCCAGTACTTC.

This clone was seen more than once but under ten times. The rearrangement joins TRBV7-2 to TRBJ2-2; 10 nucleotides match TRBD2. From germline, CDR1 is SGHTA and CDR2 FQGNSA. This CDR3 region has 17 residues. The V segment lost 1 base and the J segment 2 bases; nucleotides outside the gene matches: 4. CDR3 bases: TGTGCCAGCAGCTTAGGAGCGGGAGGGCCAAACACCGGGGAGCTGTTTTTT. It translates to CASSLGAGGPNTGELFF.

This clone has just a few counts. The rearrangement joins TRBV7-9 to TRBJ1-6, with a tentative D call TRBD1 (5 bases). The V end lost 6 bases, the J end lost 5 bases, and 14 bases lay between the germline ends. Germline CDR1 and CDR2: SEHNR and FQNEAQ (reference sequence). This CDR3 is 15 amino acids long. The CDR3 here is CASSPQGGNNSPLHF. CDR3 DNA sequence: TGTGCCAGCAGTCCTCAGGGCGGGAATAATTCACCCCTCCACTTT.

The genes are TRBV4-1 and TRBJ2-7, with 11 positions matching TRBD2. The CDR3 extends over 15 amino acids. The V and J ends lost 1 base and 2 bases, in that order; junction bases with no gene match: 1. Germline V gives CDR1 MGHRA, CDR2 YSYEKL. This CDR3 reads CASSQVAGGAYEQYV. As DNA, the CDR3 is TGCGCCAGCAGCCAAGTAGCGGGAGGGGCCTACGAGCAGTACGTC.